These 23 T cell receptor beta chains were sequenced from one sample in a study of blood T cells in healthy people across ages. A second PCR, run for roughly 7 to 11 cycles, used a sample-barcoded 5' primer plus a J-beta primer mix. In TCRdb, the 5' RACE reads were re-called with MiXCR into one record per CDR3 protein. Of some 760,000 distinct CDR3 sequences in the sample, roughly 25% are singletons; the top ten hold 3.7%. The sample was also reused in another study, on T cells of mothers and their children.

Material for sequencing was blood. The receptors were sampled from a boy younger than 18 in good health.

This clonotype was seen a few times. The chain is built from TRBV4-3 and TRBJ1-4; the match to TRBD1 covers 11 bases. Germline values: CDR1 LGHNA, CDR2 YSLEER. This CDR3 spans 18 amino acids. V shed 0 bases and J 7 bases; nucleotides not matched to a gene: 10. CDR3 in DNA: TGCGCCAGCAGCCAAGATCACGGGACAGGGGGAAAGAGTGAAAAACTGTTTTTT. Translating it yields CASSQDHGTGGKSEKLFF.

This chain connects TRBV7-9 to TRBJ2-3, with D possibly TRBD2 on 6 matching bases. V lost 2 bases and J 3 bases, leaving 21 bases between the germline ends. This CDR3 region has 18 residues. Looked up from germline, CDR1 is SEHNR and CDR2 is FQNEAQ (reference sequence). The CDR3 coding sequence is TGTGCCAGCAGCTTACCGACTGAACCTAGCGATACGACAGATACGCAGTATTTT. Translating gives CASSLPTEPSDTTDTQYF. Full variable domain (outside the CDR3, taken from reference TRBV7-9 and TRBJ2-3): DTGVSQNPRHKITKRGQNVTFRCDPISEHNRLYWYRQTLGQGPEFLTYFQNEAQLEKSRLLSDRFSAERPKGSFSTLEIQRTEQGDSAMYLCASSLPTEPSDTTDTQYFGPGTRLTVL.

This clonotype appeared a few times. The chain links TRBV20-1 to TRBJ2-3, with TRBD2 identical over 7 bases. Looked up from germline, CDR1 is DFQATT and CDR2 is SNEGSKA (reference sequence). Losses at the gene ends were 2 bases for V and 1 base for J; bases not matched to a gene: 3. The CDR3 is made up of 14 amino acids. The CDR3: CSARRGEGTDTQYF. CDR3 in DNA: TGCAGTGCTAGACGGGGGGAGGGCACAGATACGCAGTATTTT.

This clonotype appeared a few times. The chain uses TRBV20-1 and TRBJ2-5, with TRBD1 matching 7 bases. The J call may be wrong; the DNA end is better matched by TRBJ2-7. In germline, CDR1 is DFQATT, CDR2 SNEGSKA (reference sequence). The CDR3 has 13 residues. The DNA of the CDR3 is TGCAGTGCTAGAGTGACAGGGTGGTACGAGCAGTACTTC. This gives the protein CSARVTGWYEQYF.

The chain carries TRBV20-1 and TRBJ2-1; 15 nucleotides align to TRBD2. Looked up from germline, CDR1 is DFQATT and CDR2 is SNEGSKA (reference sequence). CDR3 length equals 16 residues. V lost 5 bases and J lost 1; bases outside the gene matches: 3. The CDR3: CSALGTSGRSYNEQFF. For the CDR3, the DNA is TGCAGTGCTTTAGGGACTAGCGGGAGGTCCTACAATGAGCAGTTCTTC.

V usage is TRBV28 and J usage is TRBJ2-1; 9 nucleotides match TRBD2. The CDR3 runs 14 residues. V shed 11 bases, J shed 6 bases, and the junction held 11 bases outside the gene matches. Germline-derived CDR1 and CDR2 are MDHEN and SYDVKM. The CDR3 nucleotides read TGTGCCGCCCAAGCGGGGGGAATAGTCAATGAGCAGTTCTTC. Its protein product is CAAQAGGIVNEQFF.

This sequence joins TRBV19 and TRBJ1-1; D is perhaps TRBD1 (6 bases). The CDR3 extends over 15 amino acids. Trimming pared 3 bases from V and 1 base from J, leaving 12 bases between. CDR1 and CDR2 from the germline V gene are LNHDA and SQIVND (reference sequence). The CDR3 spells CASSIGAGENTEAFF. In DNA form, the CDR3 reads TGTGCCAGTAGTATCGGGGCAGGGGAGAACACTGAAGCTTTCTTT.

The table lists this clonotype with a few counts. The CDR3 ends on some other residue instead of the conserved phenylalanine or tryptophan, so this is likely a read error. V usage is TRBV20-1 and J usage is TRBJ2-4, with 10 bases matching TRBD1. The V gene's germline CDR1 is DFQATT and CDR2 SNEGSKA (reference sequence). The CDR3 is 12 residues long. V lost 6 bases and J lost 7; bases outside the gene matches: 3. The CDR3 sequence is CSAPDRGNIQYL. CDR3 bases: TGCAGTGCCCCGGACAGGGGGAACATTCAGTACCTC.

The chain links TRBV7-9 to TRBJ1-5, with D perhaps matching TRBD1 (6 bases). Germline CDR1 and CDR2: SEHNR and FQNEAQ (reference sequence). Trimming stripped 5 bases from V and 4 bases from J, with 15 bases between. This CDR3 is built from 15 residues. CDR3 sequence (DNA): TGTGCCAGCAGCGCGGCGGACAGTCTTAATCAGCCCCAGCATTTT. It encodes CASSAADSLNQPQHF.

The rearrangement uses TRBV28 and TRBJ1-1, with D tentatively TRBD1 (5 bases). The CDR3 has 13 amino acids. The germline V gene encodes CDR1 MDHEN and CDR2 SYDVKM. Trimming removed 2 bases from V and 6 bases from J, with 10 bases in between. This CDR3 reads CASSLRGQAEAFF. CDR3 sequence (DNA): TGTGCCAGCAGTTTAAGGGGTCAGGCTGAAGCTTTCTTT.

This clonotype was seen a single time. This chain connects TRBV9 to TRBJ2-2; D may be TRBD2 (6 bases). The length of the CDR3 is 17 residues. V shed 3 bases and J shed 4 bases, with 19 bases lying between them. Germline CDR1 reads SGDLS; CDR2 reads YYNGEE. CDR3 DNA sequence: TGTGCCAGCAGCGCGGGCCCCCAGCGGGCGAGCACCGGGGAGCTGTTTTTT. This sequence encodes CASSAGPQRASTGELFF.

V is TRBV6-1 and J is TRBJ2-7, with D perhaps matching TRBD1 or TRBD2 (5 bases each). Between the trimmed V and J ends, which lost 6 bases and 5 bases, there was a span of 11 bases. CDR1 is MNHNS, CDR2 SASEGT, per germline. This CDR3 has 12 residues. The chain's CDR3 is CASRPGPHEQYF. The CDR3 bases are TGTGCCAGCAGACCGGGACCCCACGAGCAGTACTTC.

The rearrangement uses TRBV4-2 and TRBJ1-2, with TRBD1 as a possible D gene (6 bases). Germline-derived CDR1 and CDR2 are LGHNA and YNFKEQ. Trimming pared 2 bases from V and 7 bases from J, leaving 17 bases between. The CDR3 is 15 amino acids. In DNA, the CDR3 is TGTGCCAGCAGCCAATCTGAAGCACGGACAGCTGGCTACACCTTC. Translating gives CASSQSEARTAGYTF.

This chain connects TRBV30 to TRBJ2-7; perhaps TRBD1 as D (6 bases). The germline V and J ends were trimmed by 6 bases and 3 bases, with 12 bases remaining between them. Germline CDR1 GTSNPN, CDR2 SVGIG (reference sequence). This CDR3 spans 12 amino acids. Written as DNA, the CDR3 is TGTGCCTGTCGACAGGACGACTACGAGCAGTACTTC. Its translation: CACRQDDYEQYF.

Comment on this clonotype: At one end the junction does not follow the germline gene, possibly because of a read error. In DNA, the CDR3 is TGTGCCAGCAGTGTCCAGGGGGCGCTGAACGCCGGGGAGCTGTTTTTT. Translation: CASSVQGALNAGELFF. The chain carries TRBV2 and TRBJ2-2; 8 bases map to TRBD1. CDR1 is SNHLY, CDR2 FYNNEI, per germline. CDR3 length equals 16 residues.

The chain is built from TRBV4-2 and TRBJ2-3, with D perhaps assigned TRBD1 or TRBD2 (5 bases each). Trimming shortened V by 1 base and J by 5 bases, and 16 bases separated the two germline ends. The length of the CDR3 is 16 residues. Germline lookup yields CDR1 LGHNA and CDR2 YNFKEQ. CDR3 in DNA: TGTGCCAGCAGCCAAGGGGGGAGCCCGGCGGTAGATACGCAGTATTTT. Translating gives CASSQGGSPAVDTQYF.

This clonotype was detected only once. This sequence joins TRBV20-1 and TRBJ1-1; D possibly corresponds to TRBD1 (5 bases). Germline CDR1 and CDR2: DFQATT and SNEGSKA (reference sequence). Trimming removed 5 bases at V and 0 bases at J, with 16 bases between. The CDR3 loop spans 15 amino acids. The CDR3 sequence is CSAFRAGRMNTEAFF. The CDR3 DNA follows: TGCAGTGCTTTTAGGGCGGGACGGATGAACACTGAAGCTTTCTTT.

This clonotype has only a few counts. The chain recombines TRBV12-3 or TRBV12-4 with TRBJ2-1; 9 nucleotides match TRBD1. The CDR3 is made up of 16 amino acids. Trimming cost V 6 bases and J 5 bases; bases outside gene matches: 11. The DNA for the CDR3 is TGTGCCAGCAGGTCGACCCGGGACAGGGTCCACAATGAGCAGTTCTTC. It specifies CASRSTRDRVHNEQFF.

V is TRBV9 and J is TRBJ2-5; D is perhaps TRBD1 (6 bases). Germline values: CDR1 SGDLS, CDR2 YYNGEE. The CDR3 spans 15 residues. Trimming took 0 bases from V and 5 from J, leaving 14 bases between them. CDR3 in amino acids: CASSVEDRPTETQYF. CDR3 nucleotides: TGTGCCAGCAGCGTAGAGGACAGACCGACGGAGACCCAGTACTTC.

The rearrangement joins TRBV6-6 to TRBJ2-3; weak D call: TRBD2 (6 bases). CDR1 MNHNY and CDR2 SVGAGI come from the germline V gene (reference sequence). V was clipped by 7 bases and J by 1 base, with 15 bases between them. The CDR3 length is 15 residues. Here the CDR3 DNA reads TGTGCCAGCAAGGGACTTAGATTGGGCACAGATACGCAGTATTTT. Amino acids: CASKGLRLGTDTQYF.

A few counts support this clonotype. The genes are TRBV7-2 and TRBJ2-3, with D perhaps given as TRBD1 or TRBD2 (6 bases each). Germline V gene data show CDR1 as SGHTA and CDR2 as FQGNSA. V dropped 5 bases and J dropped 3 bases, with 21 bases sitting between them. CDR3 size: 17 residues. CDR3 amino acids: CASSVLGPKGGTDTQYF. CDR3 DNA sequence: TGTGCCAGCAGCGTCTTGGGACCAAAGGGGGGTACAGATACGCAGTATTTT. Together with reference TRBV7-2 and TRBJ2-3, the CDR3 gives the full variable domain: GAGVSQSPSNKVTEKGKDVELRCDPISGHTALYWYRQSLGQGLEFLIYFQGNSAPDKSGLPSDRFSAERTGGSVSTLTIQRTQQEDSAVYLCASSVLGPKGGTDTQYFGPGTRLTVL.

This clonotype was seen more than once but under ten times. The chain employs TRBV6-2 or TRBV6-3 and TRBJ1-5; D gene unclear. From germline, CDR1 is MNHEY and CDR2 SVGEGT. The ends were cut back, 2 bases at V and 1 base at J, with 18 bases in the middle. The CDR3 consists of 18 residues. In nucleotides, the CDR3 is TGTGCCAGCAGTTACGACCCCACCAATCACCGCAGCAATCAGCCCCAGCATTTT. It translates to CASSYDPTNHRSNQPQHF.

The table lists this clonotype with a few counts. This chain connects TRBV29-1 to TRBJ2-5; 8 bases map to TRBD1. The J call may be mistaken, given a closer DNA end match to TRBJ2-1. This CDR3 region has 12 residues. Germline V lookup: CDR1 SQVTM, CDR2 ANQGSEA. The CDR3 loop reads CSGMTGVNEQFF. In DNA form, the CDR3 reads TGCAGCGGGATGACAGGGGTAAATGAGCAGTTCTTC.